The TCR beta chain described here comes from a study of T cell changes during pregnancy in multiple sclerosis. Assay used: immunoSEQ multiplex PCR; TCRdb lists only in-frame clones, some missing. Among about 79,000 clones listed, 85% to 95% were seen once. The ends were cut back, 2 bases at V and 4 bases at J, with 14 bases in the middle. CDR1 MNHEY and CDR2 SVGAGI come from the germline V gene. The CDR3 length is 16 residues. This TCR was sampled from a female donor in good health, enrolled as a control in a pregnancy study. Here the sequenced sample was peripheral blood, taken in the second trimester of pregnancy. This chain joins TRBV6-5 and TRBJ2-2; possible D gene TRBD2, 5 bases. CDR3 protein: CASSYPPGDGTGELFF. The CDR3 DNA is TGTGCCAGCAGTTACCCTCCCGGGGATGGCACCGGGGAGCTGTTTTTT.